Here is one T cell receptor (beta chain) with its context. These data are taken from a study of control samples from healthy donors and cancer patients. The CDR3 runs 16 residues. Germline-derived CDR1 and CDR2 are SGHKS and YYEKEE (reference sequence). The V gene end was trimmed by 4 bases and the J gene end by 5 bases; junction bases not matched to a gene: 9. Measured with immunoSEQ multiplex PCR; TCRdb has only the in-frame clones, and not every one. Among some 250,000 clones listed, almost 85% were seen once. Sequencing input: PBMCs. The sequence was collected from a woman aged 60-75 years with lung cancer. This chain links TRBV5-5 with TRBJ2-2, with 9 bases aligning to TRBD1. CDR3 residues: CASSIGTGLRTGELFF. The CDR3 bases are TGTGCCAGCAGCATAGGGACAGGGCTCAGGACCGGGGAGCTGTTTTTT.